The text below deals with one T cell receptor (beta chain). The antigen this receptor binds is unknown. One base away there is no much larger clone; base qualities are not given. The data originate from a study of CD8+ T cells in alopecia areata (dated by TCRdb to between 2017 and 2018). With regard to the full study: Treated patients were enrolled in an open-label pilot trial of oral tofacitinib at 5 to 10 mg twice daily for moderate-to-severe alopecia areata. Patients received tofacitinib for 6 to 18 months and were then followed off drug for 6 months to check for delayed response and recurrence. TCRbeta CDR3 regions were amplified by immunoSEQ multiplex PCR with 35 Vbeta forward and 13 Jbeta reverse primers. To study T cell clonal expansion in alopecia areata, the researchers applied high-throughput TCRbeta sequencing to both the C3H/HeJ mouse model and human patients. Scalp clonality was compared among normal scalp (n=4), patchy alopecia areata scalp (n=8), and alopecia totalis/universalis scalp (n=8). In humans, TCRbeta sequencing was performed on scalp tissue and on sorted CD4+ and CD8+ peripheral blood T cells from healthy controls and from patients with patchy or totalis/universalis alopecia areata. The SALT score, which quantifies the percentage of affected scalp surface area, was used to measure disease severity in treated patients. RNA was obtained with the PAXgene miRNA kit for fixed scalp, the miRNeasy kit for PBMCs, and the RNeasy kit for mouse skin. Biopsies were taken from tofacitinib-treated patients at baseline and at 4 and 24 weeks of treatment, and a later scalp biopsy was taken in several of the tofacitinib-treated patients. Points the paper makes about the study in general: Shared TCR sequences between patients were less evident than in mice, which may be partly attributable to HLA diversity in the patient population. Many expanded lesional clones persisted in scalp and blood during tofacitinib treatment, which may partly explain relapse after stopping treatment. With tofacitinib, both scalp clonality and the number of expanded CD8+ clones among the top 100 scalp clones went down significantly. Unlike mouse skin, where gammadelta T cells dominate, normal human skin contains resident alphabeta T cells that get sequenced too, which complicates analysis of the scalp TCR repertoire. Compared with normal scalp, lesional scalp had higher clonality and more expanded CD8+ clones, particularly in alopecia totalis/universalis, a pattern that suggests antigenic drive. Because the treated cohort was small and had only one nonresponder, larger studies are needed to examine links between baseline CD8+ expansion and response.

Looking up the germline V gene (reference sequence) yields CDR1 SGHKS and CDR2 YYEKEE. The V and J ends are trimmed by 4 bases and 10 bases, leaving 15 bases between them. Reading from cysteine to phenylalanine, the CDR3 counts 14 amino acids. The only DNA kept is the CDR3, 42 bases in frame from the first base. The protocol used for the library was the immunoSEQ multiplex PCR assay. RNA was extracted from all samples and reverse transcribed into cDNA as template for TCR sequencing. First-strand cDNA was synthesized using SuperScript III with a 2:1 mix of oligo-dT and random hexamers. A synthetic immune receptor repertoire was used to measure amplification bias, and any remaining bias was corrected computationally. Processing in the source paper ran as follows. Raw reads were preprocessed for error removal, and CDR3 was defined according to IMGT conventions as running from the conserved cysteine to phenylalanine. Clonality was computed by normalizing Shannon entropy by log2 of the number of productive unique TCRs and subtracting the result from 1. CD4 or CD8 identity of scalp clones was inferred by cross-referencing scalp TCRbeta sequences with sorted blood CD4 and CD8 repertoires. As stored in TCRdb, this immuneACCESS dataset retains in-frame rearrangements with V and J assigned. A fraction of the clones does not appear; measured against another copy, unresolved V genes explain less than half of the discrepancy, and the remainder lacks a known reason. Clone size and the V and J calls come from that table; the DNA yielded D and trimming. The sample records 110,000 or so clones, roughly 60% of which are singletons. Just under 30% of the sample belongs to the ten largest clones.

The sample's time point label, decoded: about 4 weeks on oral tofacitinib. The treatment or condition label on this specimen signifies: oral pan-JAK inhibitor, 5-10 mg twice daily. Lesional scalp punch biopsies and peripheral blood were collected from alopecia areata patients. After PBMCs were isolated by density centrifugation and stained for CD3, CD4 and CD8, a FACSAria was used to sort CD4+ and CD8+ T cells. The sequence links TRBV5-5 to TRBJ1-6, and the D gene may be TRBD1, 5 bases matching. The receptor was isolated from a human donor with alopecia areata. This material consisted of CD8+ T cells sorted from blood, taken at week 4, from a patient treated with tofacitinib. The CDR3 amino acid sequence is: CASSSVGGGSPLHF. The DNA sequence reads TGTGCCAGCAGCAGTGTTGGGGGTGGATCACCCCTCCACTTT.